One and the same sample provided the 32 T cell receptor beta chains below, sequenced in a study of T cell repertoires in cytomegalovirus infection (dated by TCRdb to about 2019). The treatment or condition label corresponds to: in vitro stimulation with specific CMV peptide epitopes to enrich CMV-specific T cells. No antigen has been assigned to these receptors. For sequencing, an Illumina HiSeq 1500 was employed. TCRdb applied fastp at Q25 and MiXCR to the public reads, then kept only in-frame beta chains. Entries that share a CDR3 protein sequence are merged under the most common genes and DNA. The sample table lists hundreds of thousands of distinct CDR3 sequences, around a third of them with a count of one. More than 13% of the sample comes from the top ten. Specimen: cultured CD8+ T cells from PBMCs, collected from culture after CMV antigen stimulation. These receptor sequences come from a human donor in good health (CMV status not recorded). Some clones in this sample may be carry-over from other donors' samples.

The gene calls are TRBV7-9 and TRBJ2-7, with D perhaps TRBD1 or TRBD2 (5 bases each). Looked up from germline, CDR1 is SEHNR and CDR2 is FQNEAQ (reference sequence). CDR3 length equals 11 residues. Trimming took 6 bases from V and 6 from J, leaving 9 bases between them. The DNA of the CDR3 is TGTGCCAGCAGTCCCGGGACCGAGCAGTACTTC. As protein: CASSPGTEQYF.

This clonotype was observed a few times. The V call is TRBV7-9, the J call TRBJ1-2; 10 bases are shared with TRBD1. CDR3 length equals 15 residues. V lost 1 base, J lost 8 bases, and 7 bases stayed unmatched. Germline assignment: CDR1 SEHNR and CDR2 FQNEAQ (reference sequence). CDR3 loop: CASSLDWDRGDGYTF. The CDR3 nucleotides are TGTGCCAGCAGCTTAGATTGGGACAGGGGAGACGGCTACACCTTC.

This sequence joins TRBV4-1 and TRBJ2-3; D gene uncertain. Trimming cost V 0 bases and J 4 bases, with 14 bases left between them. CDR3 length: 16 residues. Germline values: CDR1 MGHRA, CDR2 YSYEKL. The CDR3 protein is CASSQERAWKADTQYF. The CDR3 DNA is TGCGCCAGCAGCCAAGAAAGAGCGTGGAAGGCAGATACGCAGTATTTT.

This chain uses TRBV7-9 with TRBJ2-7; D unclear. Germline-derived CDR1 and CDR2 are SEHNR and FQNEAQ (reference sequence). The V gene lost 5 bases and the J gene lost 3 bases, with 5 bases spanning the gap. The CDR3 loop spans 11 amino acids. Written as DNA, the CDR3 is TGTGCCAGCAGCCCAGTCTACGAGCAGTACGTC. Its translation is CASSPVYEQYV.

J is TRBJ1-6 and V is TRBV27; maybe TRBD1 (6 bases). The CDR3 is made up of 15 amino acids. Germline V gives CDR1 MNHEY, CDR2 SMNVEV (reference sequence). V lost 4 bases and J 4 bases, leaving 11 bases between the germline ends. The CDR3 bases are TGTGCCAGCAGTTCGAGGACAGATTATAATTCACCCCTCCACTTT. This encodes CASSSRTDYNSPLHF.

DNA for the CDR3: TGTGCCAGCAGTTTTATATCTGCGGGTGAAAAACTGTTTTTT. Amino acid sequence: CASSFISAGEKLFF. The chain employs TRBV7-9 and TRBJ1-4; no clear D. CDR1 and CDR2 from the germline V gene are SEHNR and FQNEAQ (reference sequence). Trimming left V 6 bases short and J 7 bases short, with 15 bases between. This CDR3 comprises 14 residues. Full variable domain (remainder filled in from reference TRBV7-9 and TRBJ1-4): DTGVSQNPRHKITKRGQNVTFRCDPISEHNRLYWYRQTLGQGPEFLTYFQNEAQLEKSRLLSDRFSAERPKGSFSTLEIQRTEQGDSAMYLCASSFISAGEKLFFGSGTQLSVL.

This clonotype showed up many times. J is TRBJ2-1 and V is TRBV7-2; D uncertain. The CDR3 sequence is 12 residues long. V was shortened by 1 base and J by 6 bases, with 4 bases between the two germline ends. The germline gives CDR1 SGHTA, CDR2 FQGNSA. CDR3 loop: CASSLVINEQFF. In DNA, the CDR3 is TGTGCCAGCAGCTTAGTTATCAATGAGCAGTTCTTC.

J is TRBJ1-5 and V is TRBV12-3 or TRBV12-4; D gene uncertain. V lost 3 bases to trimming and J lost 2 bases, with 14 bases between them. The CDR3 loop spans 16 amino acids. The chain's CDR3 is CASSLARGGGNQPQHF. The CDR3 DNA is TGTGCCAGCAGTTTGGCTCGGGGTGGTGGCAATCAGCCCCAGCATTTT.

V gene TRBV12-3 or TRBV12-4 combines with J gene TRBJ1-6; D remains unclear. This CDR3 is 15 amino acids long. Trimming took 2 bases from V and 9 from J, leaving 14 bases between them. CDR3 nucleotide sequence: TGTGCCAGCAGTTTAAAAGGCCCCGATAGTTCACCCCTCCACTTT. This gives the protein CASSLKGPDSSPLHF.

There are many counts of this clonotype. The V and J genes are TRBV12-3 or TRBV12-4 and TRBJ1-5; D might be TRBD1 (5 bases). Trimming removed 5 bases at V and 0 bases at J, with 11 bases between. CDR3 size: 15 residues. The CDR3 loop reads CASSPGGYSNQPQHF. CDR3 coding DNA: TGTGCCAGCAGTCCCGGGGGGTATAGCAATCAGCCCCAGCATTTT.

This clonotype has more than one count but fewer than ten. In nucleotides, the CDR3 is TGCAGTGCTAGAGGGGACAGGGCCTACGAGCAGTACGTC. Protein: CSARGDRAYEQYV. The gene calls are TRBV20-1 and TRBJ2-7, with 9 bases fitting TRBD1. Germline loops: CDR1 DFQATT, CDR2 SNEGSKA (reference sequence). V gave up 1 base and J gave up 2 bases; unmatched junction bases: 0. This CDR3 has 13 amino acids.

A few counts support this clonotype. The chain links TRBV6-2 or TRBV6-3 to TRBJ1-6; TRBD1 might be the D (5 bases). The CDR3 loop spans 17 amino acids. Germline CDR1 and CDR2: MNHEY and SVGEGT. The germline V and J ends were trimmed by 8 bases and 0 bases, with 17 bases remaining between them. The CDR3 nucleotides are TGTGCCAGCTTAGGAGGGGACGTATCCTCCTATAATTCACCCCTCCACTTT. Translating it yields CASLGGDVSSYNSPLHF.

This clonotype was picked up a small number of times. The J gene is TRBJ1-4, the V gene TRBV12-3 or TRBV12-4, with 9 positions matching TRBD1. The V and J ends lost 6 bases and 5 bases, in that order; junction bases with no gene match: 7. This CDR3 has 15 amino acids. DNA of the CDR3: TGTGCCAGCAGCTCGACCGGGACAGGGAATGAAAAACTGTTTTTT. Translation: CASSSTGTGNEKLFF.

This clonotype turned up a few times. The genes are TRBV7-6 and TRBJ2-1; D not resolved. The CDR3 is made up of 16 amino acids. Germline CDR1 is SGHVS and CDR2 is FNYEAQ. V was trimmed by 2 bases and J by 3 bases, leaving 14 bases between them. The CDR3 DNA is TGTGCCAGCAGCTTACTAGGGCAGGACCTCTACAATGAGCAGTTCTTC. Amino acids: CASSLLGQDLYNEQFF.

This clonotype was counted between two and nine times. This chain uses TRBV29-1 with TRBJ1-1; D not resolved. V was shortened by 8 bases and J by 7 bases, with 17 bases between the two germline ends. CDR1 SQVTM and CDR2 ANQGSEA come from the germline V gene. The CDR3 has 12 amino acids. The CDR3 loop reads CSFPQVAGEAFF. Here the CDR3 DNA reads TGCAGCTTTCCCCAGGTGGCGGGTGAAGCTTTCTTT. The variable domain in full, completed from reference TRBV29-1 and TRBJ1-1, reads SAVISQKPSRDICQRGTSLTIQCQVDSQVTMMFWYRQQPGQSLTLIATANQGSEATYESGFVIDKFPISRPNLTFSTLTVSNMSPEDSSIYLCSFPQVAGEAFFGQGTRLTVV.

In its sample, this clonotype was seen a few times. The chain is built from TRBV20-1 and TRBJ2-5; 7 bases fit TRBD1. Germline CDR1 DFQATT, CDR2 SNEGSKA (reference sequence). This CDR3 spans 13 amino acids. Trimming removed 4 bases from V and 6 bases from J; junction bases left unmatched: 8. For the CDR3, the DNA is TGCAGTGCTAAAGCGAGGGGGCCGAAGACCCAGTACTTC. Translating gives CSAKARGPKTQYF.

This clonotype has only a few counts. The CDR3 reads CASSFKGYSNQPQHF. Written as DNA, the CDR3 is TGTGCCAGCAGTTTCAAAGGGTATAGCAATCAGCCCCAGCATTTT. The gene calls are TRBV27 and TRBJ1-5; no clear D gene. Trimming took 3 bases from V and 0 from J, leaving 9 bases between them. Germline V gene data show CDR1 as MNHEY and CDR2 as SMNVEV (reference sequence). The CDR3 loop spans 15 amino acids.

This clonotype has more than one count but fewer than ten. This chain links TRBV27 with TRBJ1-5; D unresolved. From germline, CDR1 is MNHEY and CDR2 SMNVEV (reference sequence). The CDR3 is 15 residues long. The ends were cut back, 4 bases at V and 2 bases at J, with 12 bases in the middle. The CDR3 bases are TGTGCCAGCAGTTCGGGGAAAGATGGCAATCAGCCCCAGCATTTT. The encoded protein is CASSSGKDGNQPQHF.

This clonotype was detected a few times. The chain joins TRBV6-5 to TRBJ1-2; maybe TRBD1 (5 bases). There are 13 residues in the CDR3. V dropped 2 bases and J dropped 5 bases, with 9 bases sitting between them. Germline V gives CDR1 MNHEY, CDR2 SVGAGI. The CDR3 nucleotides read TGTGCCAGCAGTTACCGGACATTTTATGGCTACACCTTC. As protein: CASSYRTFYGYTF.

This clonotype was found a few times. This chain links TRBV5-4 with TRBJ1-2; TRBD1 is a possible D gene (5 bases). The CDR3 covers 14 residues. Between the trimmed V and J ends, which lost 2 bases and 2 bases, there was a span of 10 bases. In germline, CDR1 is SGHNT, CDR2 YYREEE (reference sequence). CDR3 nucleotides: TGTGCCAGCAGCTTATGGGGCCCCAACTATGGCTACACCTTC. It translates to CASSLWGPNYGYTF.

The table lists this clonotype with a few counts. In DNA, the CDR3 is TGTGCCAGCAGCCTAAGAATCGGGGGTGGGACAGATACGCAGTATTTT. This gives the protein CASSLRIGGGTDTQYF. The J gene is TRBJ2-3, the V gene TRBV11-2, with D maybe TRBD2 (6 bases). Trimming removed 5 bases at V and 3 bases at J, with 18 bases between. From germline, CDR1 is SGHAT and CDR2 FQNNGV. This CDR3 contains 16 residues.

This clonotype occurred many times. V is TRBV7-2 and J is TRBJ2-1, with TRBD2 identical over 11 bases. There are 18 residues in the CDR3. The trim removed 5 bases at V and 2 bases at J, leaving 11 bases unmatched. Germline V gives CDR1 SGHTA, CDR2 FQGNSA. The CDR3 region has the DNA TGTGCCAGCAGCCGCCAGGCTAGCGGGGGGCCCGCCTACAATGAGCAGTTCTTC. Amino acid sequence: CASSRQASGGPAYNEQFF.

The chain employs TRBV7-6 and TRBJ1-4; 8 positions agree with TRBD1. Germline V lookup: CDR1 SGHVS, CDR2 FNYEAQ. V lost 5 bases to trimming and J lost 10 bases; unmatched junction nucleotides: 12. CDR3 length equals 15 residues. The CDR3: CASSRRTGREGKLFF. The CDR3 nucleotides are TGTGCCAGCAGCCGACGGACAGGGCGGGAGGGAAAACTGTTTTTT. The full variable domain, rest sourced from reference TRBV7-6 and TRBJ1-4, is GAGVSQSPRYKVTKRGQDVALRCDPISGHVSLYWYRQALGQGPEFLTYFNYEAQQDKSGLPNDRFSAERPEGSISTLTIQRTEQRDSAMYRCASSRRTGREGKLFFGSGTQLSVL.

This clonotype appeared many times. The genes are TRBV4-3 and TRBJ2-3; 7 positions match TRBD1. The junction had 14 bases not matched to a gene; V was cut back by 3 bases and J by 2 bases. Germline CDR1 reads LGHNA; CDR2 reads YSLEER. This CDR3 contains 18 residues. CDR3 sequence: CASSHLFKGAVSTDTQYF. The CDR3 bases are TGCGCCAGCAGCCACCTTTTTAAGGGGGCAGTTTCCACAGATACGCAGTATTTT.

There are many counts of this clonotype. The V gene is TRBV18, the J gene TRBJ2-3; D unresolved. Per the germline V gene, CDR1 is KGHSH and CDR2 is LQKENI. CDR3 size: 13 residues. Trimming took off 2 bases at V and 4 bases at J, with 7 bases between the two ends. The CDR3 DNA reads as TGTGCCAGCTCACCATTGGCCCCAGATACGCAGTATTTT. Amino acids: CASSPLAPDTQYF.

The V gene is TRBV7-9, the J gene TRBJ2-7, with 9 bases lining up with TRBD1. Germline lookup yields CDR1 SEHNR and CDR2 FQNEAQ (reference sequence). The junction had 9 bases not matched to a gene; V was cut back by 2 bases and J by 7 bases. The CDR3 is 15 residues long. CDR3 in DNA: TGTGCCAGCAGCTTAAGGGGGGACAGGGATTCTGAGCAGTACGTC. Translating gives CASSLRGDRDSEQYV.

There are a few counts of this clonotype. The chain has TRBV12-3 or TRBV12-4 and TRBJ1-4; D perhaps matches TRBD1 (5 bases). The CDR3 runs 15 residues. The V end lost 6 bases, the J end lost 8 bases, and 19 bases lay between the germline ends. In nucleotides, the CDR3 is TGTGCCAGCAGAACACTGGGGAGGGGTGAAGAAAAACTGTTTTTT. Its protein product is CASRTLGRGEEKLFF.

The chain carries TRBV2 and TRBJ1-3; TRBD1 aligns across 7 bases. Germline V lookup: CDR1 SNHLY, CDR2 FYNNEI. The J segment lost 10 bases and the V segment lost 6 bases, leaving 15 bases of the junction unmatched. The CDR3 totals 15 residues. This chain's CDR3 is CASSGQDTGPGTIYF. Here the CDR3 DNA reads TGTGCCAGCAGCGGACAGGACACGGGGCCAGGGACCATATATTTT.

This clonotype showed up just a few times. The rearrangement links TRBV4-1 to TRBJ1-6; no definite D call. V was clipped by 2 bases and J by 9 bases, with 11 bases between them. Per germline, CDR1 MGHRA and CDR2 YSYEKL. The CDR3 is 14 residues long. CDR3 DNA: TGCGCCAGCAGCCAACTCGGAGAGGGTTCACCCCTCCACTTT. Protein: CASSQLGEGSPLHF.

This clonotype has a handful of counts. This sequence joins TRBV5-1 and TRBJ2-2; D not resolved. From germline, CDR1 is SGHRS and CDR2 YFSETQ. The CDR3 runs 16 residues. Trimming took 3 bases from V and 0 from J, leaving 12 bases between them. CDR3 amino acids: CASSSYSTANTGELFF. The CDR3 nucleotides are TGCGCCAGCAGCTCCTATTCGACCGCGAACACCGGGGAGCTGTTTTTT. The variable domain in full, with the rest retrieved from reference TRBV5-1 and TRBJ2-2, is KAGVTQTPRYLIKTRGQQVTLSCSPISGHRSVSWYQQTPGQGLQFLFEYFSETQRNKGNFPGRFSGRQFSNSRSEMNVSTLELGDSALYLCASSSYSTANTGELFFGEGSRLTVL.

The chain links TRBV7-4 to TRBJ1-2; D is undetermined. Germline CDR1 and CDR2: SGHVT and SQSDAQ. V lost 1 base and J 4 bases, leaving 13 bases between the germline ends. This CDR3 is built from 15 residues. CDR3: CASSLGLSPSYGYTF. CDR3 bases: TGTGCCAGCAGCTTAGGTCTCAGTCCCAGCTATGGCTACACCTTC.

This clonotype turned up a few times. The chain has TRBV7-9 and TRBJ1-5; possibly TRBD1 for D (6 bases). CDR1 SEHNR and CDR2 FQNEAQ come from the germline V gene (reference sequence). V lost 3 bases, J lost 5 bases, and 20 bases lay in between. This CDR3 contains 17 residues. CDR3 sequence (DNA): TGTGCCAGCAGCTTTCGGTTACGGGGGGCGGAGGATCAGCCCCAGCATTTT. Translating it yields CASSFRLRGAEDQPQHF.